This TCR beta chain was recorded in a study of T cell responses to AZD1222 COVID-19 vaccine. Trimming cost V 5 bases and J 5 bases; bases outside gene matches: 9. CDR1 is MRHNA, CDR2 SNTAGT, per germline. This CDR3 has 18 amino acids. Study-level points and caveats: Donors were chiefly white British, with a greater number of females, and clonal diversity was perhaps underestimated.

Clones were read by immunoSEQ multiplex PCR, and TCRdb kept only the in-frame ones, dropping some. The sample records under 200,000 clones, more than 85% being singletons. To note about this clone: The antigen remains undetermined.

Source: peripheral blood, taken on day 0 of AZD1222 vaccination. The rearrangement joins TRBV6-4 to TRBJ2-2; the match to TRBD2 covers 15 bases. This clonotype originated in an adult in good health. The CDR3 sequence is CASSPWTSGGEETGELFF. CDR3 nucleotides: TGTGCCAGCAGTCCATGGACTAGCGGGGGGGAGGAGACCGGGGAGCTGTTTTTT.